Below, 20 T cell receptor beta chains from the same sample are listed, as sequenced in a study of T cells in Graves' hyperthyroidism and ophthalmopathy (dated by TCRdb to between 2018 and 2021). Receptors were amplified or captured by multiplex PCR. Sequenced on an Illumina HiSeq 2000. The TCR beta CDR3 regions were amplified from the RNA transcripts. The TCR CDR3 was subjected to a first round of RT-PCR using the HTBI primer set and the Qiagen OneStep RT-PCR kit. Starting from the raw public reads, TCRdb applied fastp trimming at Q25, assembled clones with MiXCR and retained in-frame beta chains. Each CDR3 protein appears once, grouped with its most common genes and DNA. Here the sample has about 570,000 distinct CDR3 sequences; around 42% occur a single time. The ten most abundant clones make up roughly 20% of the sample. Sequences were obtained from peripheral blood or thyroid tissue (not recorded which). The receptors derive from an adult woman with Graves' disease, either hyperthyroidism or ophthalmopathy (not recorded which).

At least ten counts were recorded for this clonotype. The rearrangement joins TRBV11-2 to TRBJ2-7; D is perhaps TRBD1 or TRBD2 (5 bases each). Germline CDR1 SGHAT, CDR2 FQNNGV. The CDR3 consists of 17 residues. V was cut by 4 bases and J by 0 bases, with 19 bases left in between. The CDR3 DNA reads TGTGCCAGCAGCTCAGGTTGGACCTGGGGGAGCTCCTACGAGCAGTACTTC. It codes for CASSSGWTWGSSYEQYF.

The DNA for the CDR3 is TGTGCCAGCAGTTGGACACGGGCAAGGGGATACGAGCAGTACTTC. Its translation: CASSWTRARGYEQYF. The V gene is TRBV6-1, the J gene TRBJ2-7, with a possible D match to TRBD1 (5 bases). This CDR3 is 15 amino acids long. Per germline, CDR1 MNHNS and CDR2 SASEGT. The V gene lost 5 bases and the J gene lost 4 bases, with 18 bases spanning the gap.

This clonotype came up many times. The chain has TRBV2 and TRBJ2-7, with TRBD1 matching over 8 bases. Germline V CDR1 and CDR2: SNHLY, FYNNEI. The CDR3 loop spans 14 amino acids. J was trimmed by 4 bases and V by 5 bases; bases with no gene match: 7. CDR3 DNA: TGTGCCAGCAGTCCGCGACAGGGGTGGTACGAGCAGTACTTC. It is translated as CASSPRQGWYEQYF. Based on the CDR3 plus reference TRBV2 and TRBJ2-7, the full variable domain is EPEVTQTPSHQVTQMGQEVILRCVPISNHLYFYWYRQILGQKVEFLVSFYNNEISEKSEIFDDQFSVERPDGSNFTLKIRSTKLEDSAMYFCASSPRQGWYEQYFGPGTRLTVT.

The chain links TRBV25-1 to TRBJ2-5; D uncertain. The CDR3 sequence is 15 residues long. V was clipped by 4 bases and J by 4 bases, with 16 bases between them. Per germline, CDR1 MGHDK and CDR2 SYGVNS. CDR3 sequence reads: CASSARLPDGETQYF. The CDR3, as DNA: TGTGCCAGCAGTGCTAGGCTTCCGGATGGAGAGACCCAGTACTTC.

This clonotype was found a few times. V gene TRBV11-2 combines with J gene TRBJ2-2; 13 bases line up with TRBD2. This CDR3 spans 22 amino acids. Germline assignment: CDR1 SGHAT and CDR2 FQNNGV. The J segment lost 0 bases and the V segment lost 1 base, leaving 14 bases of the junction unmatched. This chain's CDR3 is CASSLVFGGLAGSSPNTGELFF. The CDR3 region has the DNA TGTGCCAGCAGCTTAGTTTTCGGGGGACTAGCGGGATCTAGCCCGAACACCGGGGAGCTGTTTTTT.

The sample holds a few counts of this clonotype. This chain joins TRBV12-3 or TRBV12-4 and TRBJ1-4; D uncertain. V lost 4 bases to trimming and J lost 8 bases, with 17 bases between them. This CDR3 is built from 15 residues. The CDR3 loop is CASSSRWTKLEKLFF. The CDR3 DNA follows: TGTGCCAGCAGTTCCCGCTGGACGAAATTGGAAAAACTGTTTTTT.

The V call is TRBV20-1, the J call TRBJ1-4; no definite D call. The CDR3 is 13 residues long. Germline V gene sequence: CDR1 DFQATT, CDR2 SNEGSKA (reference sequence). The V end lost 5 bases, the J end lost 2 bases, and 9 bases lay between the germline ends. CDR3 DNA sequence: TGCAGTGCTCACTCGTTCACTAATGAAAAACTGTTTTTT. It specifies CSAHSFTNEKLFF.

The rearrangement joins TRBV11-3 to TRBJ1-6; 9 bases agree with TRBD1. Germline CDR1 SGHNT, CDR2 YENEEA. The V and J ends lost 6 bases and 4 bases, in that order; junction bases with no gene match: 4. The length of the CDR3 is 15 residues. The DNA for the CDR3 is TGTGCCAGCAGTCAGACAGGGGGGTATAATTCACCCCTCCACTTT. This encodes CASSQTGGYNSPLHF. Based on the CDR3 plus reference TRBV11-3 and TRBJ1-6, the full variable domain is EAGVVQSPRYKIIEKKQPVAFWCNPISGHNTLYWYLQNLGQGPELLIRYENEEAVDDSQLPKDRFSAERLKGVDSTLKIQPAELGDSAVYLCASSQTGGYNSPLHFGNGTRLTVT.

This clonotype was counted once. The V call is TRBV2, the J call TRBJ1-6; D possibly corresponds to TRBD1 (5 bases). Germline V gene data show CDR1 as SNHLY and CDR2 as FYNNEI. The V end was cut by 8 bases, the J end by 6 bases, with 14 bases between. The CDR3 spans 14 residues. The CDR3, as DNA: TGTGCCAGCGGGCAGGGACCTGCTAATTCACCCCTCCACTTT. It encodes CASGQGPANSPLHF.

This clonotype showed up many times. The V gene is TRBV20-1, the J gene TRBJ2-7; D possibly corresponds to TRBD1 (5 bases). V was shortened by 4 bases and J by 5 bases, with 12 bases between the two germline ends. Germline V gives CDR1 DFQATT, CDR2 SNEGSKA (reference sequence). This CDR3 is built from 12 residues. CDR3 loop: CSATGLGNEQYF. The CDR3 coding sequence is TGCAGTGCTACAGGGTTGGGAAACGAGCAGTACTTC.

The chain uses TRBV9 and TRBJ2-2; no clear D gene. The CDR3 has 14 amino acids. V lost 8 bases and J lost 0, with 11 bases in between. Germline CDR1 reads SGDLS; CDR2 reads YYNGEE. The CDR3 nucleotides are TGTGCCAGTAGTATTTCTGCGAACACCGGGGAGCTGTTTTTT. Protein sequence: CASSISANTGELFF.

This clonotype was detected many times. This chain joins TRBV20-1 and TRBJ1-5, with TRBD1 as a possible D gene (5 bases). Per germline, CDR1 DFQATT and CDR2 SNEGSKA (reference sequence). This CDR3 contains 15 residues. Trimming removed 0 bases at V and 5 bases at J, with 14 bases between. This CDR3 reads CSAREGGTAHQPQHF. The CDR3 DNA is TGCAGTGCTAGAGAGGGGGGGACGGCTCATCAGCCCCAGCATTTT.

The sample holds many counts of this clonotype. V gene TRBV5-6 combines with J gene TRBJ2-7; 9 nucleotides agree with TRBD2. Germline values: CDR1 SGHDT, CDR2 YYEEEE. Trimming removed 3 bases from V and 5 bases from J; junction bases left unmatched: 9. CDR3 length equals 15 residues. Here the CDR3 reads CASSSPAGGFHEQYF. CDR3 DNA: TGTGCCAGCAGCTCCCCGGCGGGAGGGTTCCACGAGCAGTACTTC.

This clonotype was picked up many times. This chain's CDR3 is CASSESLPGGTQYF. CDR3 bases: TGTGCCAGCAGTGAATCCCTGCCCGGGGGGACCCAGTACTTC. The chain couples TRBV25-1 to TRBJ2-5; D may be TRBD2 (6 bases). The CDR3 spans 14 residues. V was cut by 1 base and J by 7 bases, with 13 bases left in between. The V gene's germline CDR1 is MGHDK and CDR2 SYGVNS.

This clonotype was detected a few times. The genes are TRBV7-2 and TRBJ2-7; D not resolved. Germline V gene lookup returns CDR1 SGHTA and CDR2 FQGNSA. V dropped 1 base and J dropped 3 bases, with 10 bases sitting between them. The CDR3 covers 14 residues. As DNA, the CDR3 is TGTGCCAGCAGCTTAGGGCTCCACAGCTACGAGCAGTACTTC. This gives the protein CASSLGLHSYEQYF.

The V gene is TRBV15, the J gene TRBJ1-1; a possible D gene is TRBD1 (6 bases). This CDR3 comprises 16 residues. V shed 3 bases and J shed 9 bases, with 23 bases lying between them. Germline CDR1 LNHNV, CDR2 YYDKDF (reference sequence). CDR3 sequence: CATSSLGGRGGYQAFF. In DNA, the CDR3 is TGTGCCACCAGCAGCTTGGGGGGCCGTGGCGGGTACCAAGCTTTCTTT.

This clonotype was observed at least ten times. The J gene is TRBJ2-7, the V gene TRBV6-1; the D is unclear. The germline V and J ends were trimmed by 7 bases and 2 bases, with 15 bases remaining between them. Germline V gene lookup returns CDR1 MNHNS and CDR2 SASEGT. The CDR3 consists of 14 residues. The CDR3, as DNA: TGTGCCAGCACCGTGATAGGGCTGACCTACGAGCAGTACTTC. Translation: CASTVIGLTYEQYF.

The chain combines TRBV6-5 with TRBJ1-1; D possibly corresponds to TRBD1 (5 bases). CDR1 and CDR2 (germline): MNHEY, SVGAGI. V dropped 5 bases and J dropped 7 bases, with 11 bases sitting between them. The CDR3 loop spans 12 amino acids. This chain's CDR3 is CASSDAGLEAFF. CDR3 coding DNA: TGTGCCAGCAGTGACGCGGGACTTGAAGCTTTCTTT.

This clonotype showed up just a few times. The chain carries TRBV28 and TRBJ1-1; tentatively, D is TRBD1 (5 bases). V was trimmed by 1 base and J by 0 bases, leaving 15 bases between them. This CDR3 has 17 amino acids. Germline CDR1 is MDHEN and CDR2 is SYDVKM. The chain's CDR3 is CASSLLLAGIMNTEAFF. The CDR3 bases are TGTGCCAGCAGTTTATTATTGGCAGGGATCATGAACACTGAAGCTTTCTTT.

This clonotype appeared a few times. The chain's CDR3 is CASSPFLTGLSGNTIYF. CDR3 nucleotide sequence: TGTGCCAGCAGCCCCTTTCTCACAGGGCTCTCTGGAAACACCATATATTTT. The chain carries TRBV9 and TRBJ1-3; D might be TRBD1 (6 bases). The CDR3 runs 17 residues. CDR1 and CDR2 (germline): SGDLS, YYNGEE. Trimming removed 4 bases from V and 0 bases from J, with 17 bases in between.